This is a list of T cell receptor beta chains from one sample in a study of CD8 T cells in Susac syndrome. One entry per CDR3 protein, called by TCRdb with MiXCR from the immunoSEQ multiplex PCR reads. The sample contains around 230,000 distinct CDR3 sequences, about 96% of which appear only once. Specimen: CD4+ T cells from PBMCs. All receptors derive from a human donor with Susac syndrome. CDR3s include the opening cysteine and the closing phenylalanine or tryptophan. D genes are given only for firm matches. Rows may omit the clone size; those that give it use once, few, many or a size class.

TRBV7-2	NA	TRBJ2-3	NA	CASSLLGGTDTQYF	TGTGCCAGCAGCTTGTTAGGGGGCACAGATACGCAGTATTTT
TRBV28	NA	TRBJ2-6	NA	CASSLSSVANVLTF	TGTGCCAGCAGTCTCTCCTCTGTAGCCAACGTCCTGACTTTC
TRBV29-1	TRBD2	TRBJ2-1	NA	CSVEPRLAYSEQFF	TGCAGCGTTGAACCTAGACTAGCCTACAGTGAGCAGTTCTTC
TRBV28	NA	TRBJ1-5	NA	CASCRGYQPQHF	TGTGCCAGCTGTCGGGGGTATCAGCCCCAGCATTTT
TRBV29-1	TRBD2	TRBJ2-3	once	CSVELAGKSDTQYF	TGCAGCGTTGAGCTAGCGGGAAAATCAGATACGCAGTATTTT
TRBV28	TRBD2	TRBJ2-5	NA	CASSSWTREETQYF	TGTGCCAGCAGTTCCTGGACTAGGGAGGAGACCCAGTACTTC
TRBV15	TRBD2	TRBJ2-5	NA	CATSRDLSGRGHGETQYF	TGTGCCACCAGCAGAGATCTTAGCGGGAGGGGGCATGGAGAGACCCAGTACTTC
TRBV3-1	NA	TRBJ2-7	NA	CASSQEGAFKAYEQYF	TGTGCCAGCAGCCAAGAGGGGGCGTTCAAAGCCTACGAGCAGTACTTC
TRBV4-2	NA	TRBJ1-3	few	CASSRDSSGNTIYF	TGTGCCAGCAGCAGGGATTCGTCTGGAAACACCATATATTTT
TRBV30	NA	TRBJ1-2	NA	CAWSVQGLNYGYTF	TGTGCCTGGAGTGTACAAGGCCTTAACTATGGCTACACCTTC
TRBV28	TRBD1	TRBJ2-1	NA	CASLTGGSPSYNEQFF	TGTGCCAGCTTGACAGGGGGATCTCCAAGCTACAATGAGCAGTTCTTC
TRBV5-1	NA	TRBJ2-5	NA	CASSLTGMGETQYF	TGCGCCAGCAGCTTGACAGGGATGGGAGAGACCCAGTACTTC
TRBV9	TRBD1	TRBJ2-6	NA	CASSVGDRSGANVLTF	TGTGCCAGCAGCGTAGGGGACAGGTCTGGGGCCAACGTCCTGACTTTC
TRBV2	TRBD2	TRBJ2-2	once	CASIPWGGRWTGELFF	TGTGCCAGCATTCCTTGGGGGGGGAGGTGGACCGGGGAGCTGTTTTTT
TRBV11-3	NA	TRBJ2-5	once	CASSFRNAQETQYF	TGTGCCAGCAGCTTCCGCAACGCGCAAGAGACCCAGTACTTC
TRBV9	NA	TRBJ2-5	NA	CASSAQSRGETQYF	TGTGCCAGCAGCGCCCAAAGCCGGGGGGAGACCCAGTACTTC
TRBV2	NA	TRBJ2-7	NA	CASSEYEQYF	TGTGCCAGCAGTGAATACGAGCAGTACTTC
TRBV11-2	NA	TRBJ1-2	NA	CAGGNYGYTF	TGTGCCGGGGGAAACTATGGCTACACCTTC
TRBV6-5	NA	TRBJ1-2	NA	CASRESANYGYTF	TGTGCCAGCAGGGAATCGGCTAACTATGGCTACACCTTC
TRBV18	NA	TRBJ2-5	once	CASSPEQETQYF	TGTGCCAGCTCACCGGAACAAGAGACCCAGTACTTC
TRBV9	TRBD2	TRBJ2-3	NA	CASSPLGLAGEIDTQYF	TGTGCCAGCAGCCCGTTAGGACTAGCGGGAGAAATAGATACGCAGTATTTT
TRBV28	TRBD1	TRBJ2-7	NA	CASSSRHRGPSEQYF	TGTGCCAGCAGTTCCCGCCACAGGGGCCCCAGCGAGCAGTACTTC
TRBV19	NA	TRBJ1-1	NA	CASTLGWGTEAFF	TGTGCCAGTACCCTGGGTTGGGGCACTGAAGCTTTCTTT
TRBV4-1	TRBD1	TRBJ1-5	NA	CASSPWTGPSNQPQHF	TGCGCCAGCAGTCCGTGGACAGGGCCTAGCAATCAGCCCCAGCATTTT
TRBV7-9	NA	TRBJ2-3	NA	CASSNEWASQFSTDTQYF	TGTGCCAGCAGCAACGAATGGGCTAGTCAATTTAGCACAGATACGCAGTATTTT
TRBV9	NA	TRBJ2-4	once	CASSGEVTTDIQYF	TGTGCCAGCAGCGGTGAGGTGACAACCGACATTCAGTACTTC
TRBV20-1	NA	TRBJ2-2	NA	CSARYSWAGTGELFF	TGCAGTGCTAGATATAGTTGGGCGGGCACCGGGGAGCTGTTTTTT
TRBV14	TRBD1	TRBJ2-3	NA	CASSQGRTGAADTQYF	TGTGCCAGCAGCCAAGGTCGGACAGGGGCGGCAGATACGCAGTATTTT
TRBV11-2	TRBD2	TRBJ2-1	NA	CASSLLGLASVNEQFF	TGTGCCAGCAGCTTACTAGGACTAGCAAGTGTAAATGAGCAGTTCTTC
TRBV12-3/TRBV12-4	NA	TRBJ2-5	NA	CASSLTSWGTQQETQYF	TGTGCCAGCAGTTTAACCTCCTGGGGCACTCAACAAGAGACCCAGTACTTC
TRBV5-1	NA	TRBJ2-1	NA	CASSLQGWEQFF	TGCGCCAGCAGCTTGCAGGGCTGGGAGCAGTTCTTC
TRBV5-4	NA	TRBJ1-1	NA	CASRLSSTMNTEAFF	TGTGCCAGCCGCCTGAGTTCGACCATGAACACTGAAGCTTTCTTT
TRBV20-1	TRBD2	TRBJ2-7	NA	CSAPKIAGGHEQYF	TGCAGTGCTCCTAAGATAGCGGGAGGGCACGAGCAGTACTTC
TRBV23-1	TRBD1	TRBJ1-1	NA	CASSQLDRVDTEAFF	TGCGCCAGCAGTCAGTTGGACAGGGTAGACACTGAAGCTTTCTTT
TRBV30	NA	TRBJ1-5	NA	CAWNTGKGNQPQHF	TGTGCCTGGAATACAGGGAAGGGAAATCAGCCCCAGCATTTT
TRBV12-3/TRBV12-4	TRBD1	TRBJ1-2	NA	CASSLFRTGVGYTF	TGTGCCAGCAGTTTATTTCGGACAGGGGTTGGCTACACCTTC
TRBV28	NA	TRBJ2-3	NA	CASSPLGTDTQYF	TGTGCCAGCAGCCCTTTGGGGACAGATACGCAGTATTTT